This record covers a single T cell receptor (beta chain). Its antigen remains unidentified. These data belong to a study of blood T cells in healthy people across ages. Turning to the study itself: Through template switching, about one barcoded beta molecule was captured per two T cells, as measured in model experiments.

V shed 8 bases and J 1 base; nucleotides not matched to a gene: 11. Germline V gene data show CDR1 as SNHLY and CDR2 as FYNNEI. The CDR3 sequence is 17 residues long. Overall study findings and caveats: Because sorting was not performed, PBMCs prevented conclusive naive versus antigen-experienced comparison.

Healthy Russian Caucasian donors spanned ages about 6 to 95 years. For the second PCR, which ran for about 7 to 11 cycles, a sample-barcoded 5' primer and a J-beta primer mix were used. Tagging of each cDNA molecule was performed by a template-switch adaptor with 12 random nucleotides. TCRdb re-called the 5' RACE reads with MiXCR, one entry per CDR3 protein. The table lists roughly 1.6 million distinct CDR3 sequences, approximately 32% of them singletons. The receptor was isolated from a woman in her 30s in good health. The genes are TRBV2 and TRBJ2-6, with 7 nucleotides matching TRBD1. The sequenced material came from blood. DNA for the CDR3: TGTGCCAGCGCTAGAGACAGGGTCCCATCTGGGGCCAACGTCCTGACTTTC. This sequence encodes CASARDRVPSGANVLTF.